This T cell receptor (beta chain) was recovered during a study of CD8+CD57+ T cells in acquired aplastic anemia. Overall study context: CD4+ and CD8+ cells, once sorted, gave DNA averaging approximately 3 ug. Healthy CD8+ samples averaged roughly 10 million reads. General observations from the study: Patients had about 31 CD8+ CDR3 sequences in common with controls (the shared set).

Germline CDR1 SGHTA, CDR2 FQGNSA. The CDR3 sequence is 16 residues long. V lost 1 base to trimming and J lost 3 bases, with 14 bases between them. The count of this clonotype is one. Its specificity is unknown. The use of genomic DNA as template underpinned the TCR beta VDJ and CDR3 profiling. TCRdb used MiXCR to reprocess the reads, holding one entry per CDR3 protein. This table holds 400,000 to 450,000 distinct CDR3 sequences, roughly 64% found once. Sequenced: sorted CD4+, CD8+, or CD8+CD57+ T cells (not recorded which) from PBMCs. The origin of this receptor is a human donor in good health, serving as a control. The chain links TRBV7-2 to TRBJ2-3; D is ambiguous. As DNA, the CDR3 is TGTGCCAGCAGCTTAGTGCGGACCAGCAGTACAGATACGCAGTATTTT. It yields the protein CASSLVRTSSTDTQYF.